This TCR beta chain originates from a study of Graves' ophthalmopathy and Graves' hyperthyroidism. The wider study: Ophthalmopathy not arising within 18 months of follow-up defined hyperthyroidism as stable.

This clonotype was detected many times. Its antigen remains unknown. Study-level points and caveats: For separating ophthalmopathy from stable hyperthyroidism, a 13-signature model gave approximately 90% sensitivity and roughly 83% specificity. Sensitivity reached 55% to 71% and specificity about 73% when the model predicted ophthalmopathy progression.

RNA served as the template for amplifying TCR beta CDR3 regions. Following a first-round RT-PCR that used HTBI primers, a second-round multiplex PCR was carried out. TCRdb re-called the multiplex PCR reads through MiXCR, storing one row per CDR3 protein. This sample has more than 1,000,000 distinct CDR3 sequences, with about 38% found just once. This TCR was sampled from an adult man with Graves' hyperthyroidism. The sequencing input was peripheral blood or thyroid tissue (not recorded which).

CDR3 bases: TGCGCCAGCAGCTTGGAGTCGGCATCTGAAGCTTTCTTT. Amino acid sequence: CASSLESASEAFF. V usage is TRBV5-1 and J usage is TRBJ1-1; D is unresolved. The CDR3 has 13 residues. CDR1 SGHRS and CDR2 YFSETQ come from the germline V gene. Trimming left V 0 bases short and J 6 bases short, with 9 bases between.